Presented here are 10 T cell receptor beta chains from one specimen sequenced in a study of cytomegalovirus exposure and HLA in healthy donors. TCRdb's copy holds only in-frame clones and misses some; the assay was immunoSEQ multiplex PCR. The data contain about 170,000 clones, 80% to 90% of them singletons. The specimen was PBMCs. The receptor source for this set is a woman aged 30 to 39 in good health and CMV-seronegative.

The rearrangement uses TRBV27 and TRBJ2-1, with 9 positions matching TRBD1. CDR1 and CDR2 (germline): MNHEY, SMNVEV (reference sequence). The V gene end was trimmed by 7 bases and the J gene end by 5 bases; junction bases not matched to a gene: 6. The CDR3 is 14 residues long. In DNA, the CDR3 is TGTGCCAGCACGGGACAGGGTGAAAACAATGAGCAGTTCTTC. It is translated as CASTGQGENNEQFF.

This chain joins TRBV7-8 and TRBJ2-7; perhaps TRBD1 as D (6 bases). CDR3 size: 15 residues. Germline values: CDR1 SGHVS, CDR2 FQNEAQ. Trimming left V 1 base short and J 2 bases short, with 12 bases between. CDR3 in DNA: TGTGCCAGCAGCTTAGTGGTGGGGGCCACCTACGAGCAGTACTTC. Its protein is CASSLVVGATYEQYF.

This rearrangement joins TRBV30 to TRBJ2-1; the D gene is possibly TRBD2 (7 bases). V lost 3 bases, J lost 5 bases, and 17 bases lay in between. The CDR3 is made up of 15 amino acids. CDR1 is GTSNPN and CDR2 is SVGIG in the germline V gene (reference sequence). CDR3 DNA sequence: TGTGCCTGGAGGATGAGGGGGGGACACCACAATGAGCAGTTCTTC. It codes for CAWRMRGGHHNEQFF.

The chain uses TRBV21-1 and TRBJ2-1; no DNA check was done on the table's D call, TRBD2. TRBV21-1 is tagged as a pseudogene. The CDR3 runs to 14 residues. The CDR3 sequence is CASPGTSGYNEQFF. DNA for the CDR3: TGTGCCAGCCCGGGGACTAGCGGTTACAATGAGCAGTTCTTC.

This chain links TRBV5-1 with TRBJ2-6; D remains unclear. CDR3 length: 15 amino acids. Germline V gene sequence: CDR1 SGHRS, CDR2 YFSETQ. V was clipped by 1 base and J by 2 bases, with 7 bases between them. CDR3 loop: CASSLLATGANVLTF. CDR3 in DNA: TGCGCCAGCAGCTTGCTCGCTACTGGGGCCAACGTCCTGACTTTC. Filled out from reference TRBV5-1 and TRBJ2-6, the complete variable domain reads KAGVTQTPRYLIKTRGQQVTLSCSPISGHRSVSWYQQTPGQGLQFLFEYFSETQRNKGNFPGRFSGRQFSNSRSEMNVSTLELGDSALYLCASSLLATGANVLTFGAGSRLTVL.

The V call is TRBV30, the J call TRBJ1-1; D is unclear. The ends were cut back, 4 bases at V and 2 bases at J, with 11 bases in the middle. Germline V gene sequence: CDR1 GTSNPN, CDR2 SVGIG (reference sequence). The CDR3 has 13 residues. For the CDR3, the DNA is TGTGCCTGGACCTATGGGGAAAACACTGAAGCTTTCTTT. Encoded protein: CAWTYGENTEAFF.

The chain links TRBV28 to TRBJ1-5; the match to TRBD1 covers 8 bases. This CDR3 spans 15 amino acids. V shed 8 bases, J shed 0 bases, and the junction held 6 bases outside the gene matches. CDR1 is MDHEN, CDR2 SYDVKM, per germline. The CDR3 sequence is CASVRGRGSNQPQHF. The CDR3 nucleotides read TGTGCCAGCGTCAGGGGGCGGGGTAGCAATCAGCCCCAGCATTTT.

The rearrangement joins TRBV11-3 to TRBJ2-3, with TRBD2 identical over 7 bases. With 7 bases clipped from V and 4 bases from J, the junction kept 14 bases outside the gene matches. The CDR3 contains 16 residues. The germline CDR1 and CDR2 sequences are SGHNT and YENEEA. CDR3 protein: CASNFRLASGSDTQYF. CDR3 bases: TGTGCCAGCAACTTCCGACTAGCTTCAGGGTCAGATACGCAGTATTTT.

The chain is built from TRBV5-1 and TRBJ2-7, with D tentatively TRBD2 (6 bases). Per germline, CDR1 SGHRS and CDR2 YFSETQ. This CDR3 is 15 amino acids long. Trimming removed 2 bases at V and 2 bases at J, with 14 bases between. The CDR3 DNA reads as TGCGCCAGCAGCTTTCCCCGACCGGGGGCCTACGAGCAGTACTTC. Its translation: CASSFPRPGAYEQYF.

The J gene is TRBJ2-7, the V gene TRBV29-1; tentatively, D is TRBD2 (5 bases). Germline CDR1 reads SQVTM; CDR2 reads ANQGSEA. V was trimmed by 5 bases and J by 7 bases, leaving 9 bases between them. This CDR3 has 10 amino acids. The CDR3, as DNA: TGCAGCGTTCGGGGTTTAGAGCAGTACTTC. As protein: CSVRGLEQYF.